This T cell receptor beta chain was identified in a study of radiotherapy plus CTLA-4 blockade in lung cancer (dated by TCRdb to 2017 to 2018). For context, the study as a whole: Among the enrolled patients, 15% to 20% had an objective response, and 31% reached disease control. Points the paper makes about the study in general: The strongest predictors of response were reported to be early dynamic shifts in blood T cell clones along with a rise in serum interferon-beta following radiation. After treatment with radiotherapy and ipilimumab, TCR clones that originated in tumors expanded in peripheral blood.

The study tested focal radiation therapy combined with CTLA-4 blockade (ipilimumab) in patients with chemo-refractory metastatic non-small-cell lung cancer. The germline V gene yields MNHEY for CDR1 and SVGAGI for CDR2. Trimmed from V: 2 bases; trimmed from J: 4 bases; junction bases lacking a gene match: 5. The CDR3 starts with the cysteine, ends with the phenylalanine, and has 15 residues. This entry keeps only the CDR3 DNA: 45 bases, framed from base 1. The protocol used for the library was the immunoSEQ multiplex PCR assay. Sourced from immuneACCESS, this table was stored by TCRdb with only in-frame sequences that have V and J called. A share of the clones is absent; for the studies checked, an unresolved V gene accounts for under half, and the remainder has no known explanation. Across this sample there are about 49,000 clones, with 85% seen only once. The ten largest clones take up roughly a quarter of the sample.

In regard to this clone: Its antigen has not been determined. Base qualities were left out, and no much larger clone turns up one base away.

This receptor was taken from a human donor with non-small cell lung cancer whose response to radiotherapy plus ipilimumab could not be evaluated. The sample consisted of peripheral blood, taken from a patient treated with radiotherapy plus ipilimumab. The rearrangement joined TRBV6-5 to TRBJ2-1; 7 middle bases align to TRBD1. The CDR3 sequence is CASSYVRDSYNEQFF. The nucleotide sequence reads TGTGCCAGCAGTTACGTCCGGGACAGTTACAATGAGCAGTTCTTC.